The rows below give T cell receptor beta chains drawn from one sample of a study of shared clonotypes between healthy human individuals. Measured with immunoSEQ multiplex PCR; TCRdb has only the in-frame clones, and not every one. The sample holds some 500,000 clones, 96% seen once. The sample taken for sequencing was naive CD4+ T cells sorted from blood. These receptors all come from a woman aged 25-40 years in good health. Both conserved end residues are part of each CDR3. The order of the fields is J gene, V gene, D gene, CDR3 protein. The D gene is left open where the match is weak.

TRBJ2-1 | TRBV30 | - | CAWRKGPREIPKNEQFF
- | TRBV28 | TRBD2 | CASRGAGGHYEQYF
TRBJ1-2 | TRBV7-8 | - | CASSSDTYGYTF
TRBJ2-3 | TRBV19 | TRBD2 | CASSMKSSGASTDTQYF
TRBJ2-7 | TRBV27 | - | CASSLRTANYEQYF
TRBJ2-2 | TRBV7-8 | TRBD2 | CASSPLWGGPGELFF
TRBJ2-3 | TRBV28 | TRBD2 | CASTIDLAGSTDTQYF
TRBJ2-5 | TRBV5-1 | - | CASSFVGETQYF
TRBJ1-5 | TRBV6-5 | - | CASSYSGTQPQHF
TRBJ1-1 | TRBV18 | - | CASSPPTWGEAFF
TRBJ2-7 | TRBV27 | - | CASTRSYEQYF
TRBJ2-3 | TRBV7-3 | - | CASSPRGSGQPPDTQYF
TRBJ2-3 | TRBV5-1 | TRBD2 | CASSLDLAGNWRTDTQYF
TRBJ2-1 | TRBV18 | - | CASDSRSSYNEQFF
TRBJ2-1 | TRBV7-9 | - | CASSLARTLGITYNEQFF
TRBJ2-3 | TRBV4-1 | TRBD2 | CASSPGLAGGWADTQYF
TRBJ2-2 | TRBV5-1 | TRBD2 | CASSLGVVASGNTGELFF
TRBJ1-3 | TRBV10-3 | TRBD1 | CAITGTGPGNTIYF
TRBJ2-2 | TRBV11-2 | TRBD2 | CASSGGLAGFPGELFF
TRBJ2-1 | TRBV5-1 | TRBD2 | CASKLAGLSYNEQFF
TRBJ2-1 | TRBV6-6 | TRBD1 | CASSPWTGRVEQFF
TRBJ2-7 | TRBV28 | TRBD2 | CATLTSGDYEQYF
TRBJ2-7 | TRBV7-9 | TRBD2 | CASSLGGGFTYEQYF
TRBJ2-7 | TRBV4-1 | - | CASSQELGTGGPYEQYF
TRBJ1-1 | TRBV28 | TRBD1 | CASSPRTGRATEAFF
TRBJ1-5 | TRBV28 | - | CASSFPQGAYSNQPQHF
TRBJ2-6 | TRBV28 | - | CASSPSYQRSGANVLTF
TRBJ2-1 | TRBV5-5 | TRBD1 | CASSLGPRASRGFEQFF
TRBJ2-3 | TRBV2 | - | CASSAIPSGTDTQYF
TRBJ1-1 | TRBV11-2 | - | CASSLLLRGNMNTEAFF
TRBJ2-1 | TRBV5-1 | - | CASSLGTGTLTGEQFF
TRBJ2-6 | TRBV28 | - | CASSFSGSGANVLTF
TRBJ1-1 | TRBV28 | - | CASKAVMRRGATNTEAFF
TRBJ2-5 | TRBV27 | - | CASSLYEDPRETQYF
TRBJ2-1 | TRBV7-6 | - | CASSLLENVYNEQFF
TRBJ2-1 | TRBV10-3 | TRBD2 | CAISESILSSGRRNEQFF
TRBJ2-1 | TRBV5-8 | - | CASSLGGSLNEQFF
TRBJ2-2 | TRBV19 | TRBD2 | CASRNDGGLAGVFSRAGELFF
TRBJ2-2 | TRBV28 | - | CASRPWGTGELFF
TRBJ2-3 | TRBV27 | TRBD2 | CASSSTGTSGRAMYNTQYF
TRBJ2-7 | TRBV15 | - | CATSRVISSYEQYF
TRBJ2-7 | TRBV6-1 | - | CASTAQGYEQYF
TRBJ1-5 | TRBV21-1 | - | CASSNPGLSGQPQHF
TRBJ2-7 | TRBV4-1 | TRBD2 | CASSQPRTSGSYEQYF
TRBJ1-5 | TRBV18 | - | CASSPPGQGNNQPQHF